The 21 T cell receptor beta chains below all came from one sample that was sequenced in a study of blood T cell repertoires in COVID-19. The repertoire was sequenced with immunoSEQ multiplex PCR; TCRdb's copy has only in-frame clones and lacks some. The sample shows some 20,000 clones, more than 70% of them seen only once. Material for sequencing was peripheral blood. These receptors originate from a man aged 40-49 years with active COVID-19.

V usage is TRBV27 and J usage is TRBJ2-7, with D perhaps matching TRBD1 (5 bases). The germline gives CDR1 MNHEY, CDR2 SMNVEV (reference sequence). V lost 6 bases to trimming and J lost 2 bases, with 17 bases between them. There are 15 residues in the CDR3. CDR3 sequence: CASRPQTVLTYEQYF. Written as DNA, the CDR3 is TGTGCCAGCAGACCTCAGACAGTACTAACCTACGAGCAGTACTTC.

This chain connects TRBV7-9 to TRBJ1-1; D is perhaps TRBD1 (5 bases). Trimming removed 1 base at V and 8 bases at J, with 14 bases between. The CDR3 has 14 residues. The germline V gene encodes CDR1 SEHNR and CDR2 FQNEAQ (reference sequence). CDR3 DNA sequence: TGTGCCAGCAGCTTAGGGAACCAGGGTAGGGAAGCTTTCTTT. Its protein is CASSLGNQGREAFF.

The chain links TRBV4-2 to TRBJ1-6; TRBD1 agrees at 9 bases. Germline V lookup: CDR1 LGHNA, CDR2 YNFKEQ. The CDR3 spans 17 residues. V lost 0 bases and J lost 7; bases outside the gene matches: 7. CDR3: CASSQDISGQGNSPLHF. The CDR3, as DNA: TGTGCCAGCAGCCAAGATATTTCCGGACAGGGGAATTCACCCCTCCACTTT.

V and J are TRBV7-9 and TRBJ1-2; 8 nucleotides agree with TRBD1. Germline CDR1 is SEHNR and CDR2 is FQNEAQ (reference sequence). The CDR3 loop spans 14 amino acids. V shed 2 bases, J shed 8 bases, and the junction held 7 bases outside the gene matches. The CDR3 here is CASSLPGQGWGYTF. In nucleotides, the CDR3 is TGTGCCAGCAGCTTACCCGGACAGGGTTGGGGCTACACCTTC.

The chain carries TRBV7-7 and TRBJ1-1; unclear D gene. Germline V CDR1 and CDR2: SSHAT, FNYEAQ (reference sequence). Deletions cut 7 bases from V and 7 bases from J, with 22 bases between. The CDR3 sequence is 15 residues long. CDR3 bases: TGTGCCAGCACCCCCTTCGAGTCGAACGCATATGAAGCTTTCTTT. Protein product: CASTPFESNAYEAFF.

The chain carries TRBV4-3 and TRBJ2-1; the match to TRBD2 covers 7 bases. The V segment lost 0 bases and the J segment 3 bases; nucleotides outside the gene matches: 5. The CDR3 length is 16 residues. Germline values: CDR1 LGHNA, CDR2 YSLEER. For the CDR3, the DNA is TGCGCCAGCAGCCAAGATCTTAGCGGGTTCTACAATGAGCAGTTCTTC. Translated, it gives CASSQDLSGFYNEQFF.

CDR3 loop: CASSIWGVDQDDSPLHF. The CDR3, as DNA: TGTGCCAGCAGCATTTGGGGGGTCGACCAGGATGATTCACCCCTCCACTTT. The chain is built from TRBV7-2 and TRBJ1-6, with D possibly TRBD1 on 5 matching bases. The CDR3 runs to 17 residues. Deletions cut 5 bases from V and 8 bases from J, with 22 bases between. Germline CDR1 SGHTA, CDR2 FQGNSA.

The chain is built from TRBV6-5 and TRBJ2-1; TRBD2 is a possible D gene (5 bases). CDR1 and CDR2 (germline): MNHEY, SVGAGI. Trimming left V 8 bases short and J 4 bases short, with 12 bases between. The CDR3 consists of 13 residues. CDR3 in amino acids: CASSKQRYNEQFF. For the CDR3, the DNA is TGTGCCAGCTCAAAACAGCGGTACAATGAGCAGTTCTTC.

The rearrangement joins TRBV4-3 to TRBJ2-1; 7 bases are shared with TRBD2. The CDR3 consists of 16 residues. Per germline, CDR1 LGHNA and CDR2 YSLEER. V lost 3 bases to trimming and J lost 0 bases; unmatched junction nucleotides: 5. Here the CDR3 DNA reads TGCGCCAGCAGCCATTATGGCGGGAGCTCCTACAATGAGCAGTTCTTC. Amino acids: CASSHYGGSSYNEQFF.

This chain links TRBV21-1 with TRBJ2-5; the table's D call, TRBD1, was not checked against the DNA. TRBV21-1 is a pseudogene segment. This CDR3 has 18 residues. CDR3 sequence: CASSKALPLGQGQETQYF. The CDR3 DNA reads as TGTGCCAGCAGCAAAGCGCTTCCCCTGGGACAGGGGCAAGAGACCCAGTACTTC.

The chain carries TRBV29-1 and TRBJ2-1, with unresolved D. CDR1 and CDR2 from the germline V gene are SQVTM and ANQGSEA. The V and J ends lost 0 bases and 3 bases respectively, with 12 bases between them. This CDR3 is 15 amino acids long. In DNA form, the CDR3 reads TGCAGCGTTGAAGATGCGGAACTAATCTACAATGAGCAGTTCTTC. This encodes CSVEDAELIYNEQFF.

The chain combines TRBV10-3 with TRBJ2-7; TRBD1 agrees at 7 bases. CDR1 and CDR2 from the germline V gene are ENHRY and SYGVKD. The V segment lost 4 bases and the J segment 1 base; nucleotides outside the gene matches: 1. The CDR3 runs to 13 residues. Here the CDR3 DNA reads TGTGCCATCAGTGCGGGACAGTCCTACGAGCAGTACTTC. This encodes CAISAGQSYEQYF.

This clone appeared a single time. The V gene is TRBV24-1, the J gene TRBJ2-1; D call uncertain. The V gene's germline CDR1 is KGHDR and CDR2 SFDVKD. There are 15 residues in the CDR3. Trimming removed 8 bases from V and 5 bases from J, with 18 bases in between. CDR3 DNA sequence: TGTGCCACCAAGTACTTTGCTACGTCGAACAATGAGCAGTTCTTC. Amino acid sequence: CATKYFATSNNEQFF.

This rearrangement joins TRBV4-1 to TRBJ2-1, with TRBD2 identical over 8 bases. This CDR3 is built from 13 residues. The V segment lost 0 bases and the J segment 13 bases; nucleotides outside the gene matches: 5. The V gene's germline CDR1 is MGHRA and CDR2 YSYEKL. The CDR3 sequence is CASSQEYGTRQFF. CDR3 coding DNA: TGCGCCAGCAGCCAAGAATACGGGACTAGACAGTTCTTC.

This chain joins TRBV12-3 or TRBV12-4 and TRBJ2-1, with 7 bases aligning to TRBD1. The CDR3 length is 13 residues. Trimming removed 7 bases from V and 4 bases from J; junction bases left unmatched: 4. In DNA form, the CDR3 reads TGTGCCAGCACTGTGGGACAGTACAATGAGCAGTTCTTC. The encoded protein is CASTVGQYNEQFF.

The CDR3 sequence: CASSLVSSTEAFF. CDR3 DNA: TGTGCCAGCAGCTTAGTCTCTAGCACTGAAGCTTTCTTT. V and J are TRBV11-2 and TRBJ1-1, with no clear D. CDR1 and CDR2 from the germline V gene are SGHAT and FQNNGV. V was pared by 1 base and J by 4 bases, with 7 bases between. CDR3 length equals 13 residues.

The chain combines TRBV5-1 with TRBJ2-7, with 8 bases matching TRBD1. With V trimmed by 0 bases and J by 7 bases, 3 bases remained unmatched. Looked up from germline, CDR1 is SGHRS and CDR2 is YFSETQ. This CDR3 is built from 13 residues. CDR3 amino acids: CASSLARGREQYF. For the CDR3, the DNA is TGCGCCAGCAGCTTGGCCAGGGGGCGGGAGCAGTACTTC.

The chain uses TRBV7-8 and TRBJ1-2; D not certain. In germline, CDR1 is SGHVS, CDR2 FQNEAQ. This CDR3 has 14 amino acids. V dropped 3 bases and J dropped 4 bases, with 12 bases sitting between them. The CDR3 region has the DNA TGTGCCAGCAGCTTCCCTTCAAGCGGCTATGGCTACACCTTC. Translating gives CASSFPSSGYGYTF.

The count of this clone is one. The chain links TRBV7-8 to TRBJ2-2; TRBD2 matches at 9 bases. The trim removed 5 bases at V and 8 bases at J, leaving 15 bases unmatched. The V gene's germline CDR1 is SGHVS and CDR2 FQNEAQ. The CDR3 totals 17 residues. Here the CDR3 DNA reads TGTGCCAGCAGCCCCACGGCGGGAGGGCCAATAACTGGGGAGCTGTTTTTT. Translated, it gives CASSPTAGGPITGELFF.

The chain combines TRBV6-5 with TRBJ2-7; the D gene is possibly TRBD1 (5 bases). V lost 2 bases, J lost 3 bases, and 5 bases lay in between. CDR1 and CDR2 from the germline V gene are MNHEY and SVGAGI. The CDR3 loop spans 12 amino acids. Here the CDR3 DNA reads TGTGCCAGCAGTTACGACAGCTACGAGCAGTACTTC. It yields the protein CASSYDSYEQYF.

The chain uses TRBV5-4 and TRBJ1-2; TRBD1 agrees at 10 bases. The CDR3 runs to 14 residues. Germline CDR1 and CDR2: SGHNT and YYREEE (reference sequence). After removal of 4 bases from V and 4 bases from J, the junction contained 4 bases not matched to a gene. CDR3 in amino acids: CASSEDRGIYGYTF. Here the CDR3 DNA reads TGTGCCAGCAGCGAGGACAGGGGGATCTATGGCTACACCTTC. Based on the CDR3 plus reference TRBV5-4 and TRBJ1-2, the full variable domain is ETGVTQSPTHLIKTRGQQVTLRCSSQSGHNTVSWYQQALGQGPQFIFQYYREEENGRGNFPPRFSGLQFPNYSSELNVNALELDDSALYLCASSEDRGIYGYTFGSGTRLTVV.